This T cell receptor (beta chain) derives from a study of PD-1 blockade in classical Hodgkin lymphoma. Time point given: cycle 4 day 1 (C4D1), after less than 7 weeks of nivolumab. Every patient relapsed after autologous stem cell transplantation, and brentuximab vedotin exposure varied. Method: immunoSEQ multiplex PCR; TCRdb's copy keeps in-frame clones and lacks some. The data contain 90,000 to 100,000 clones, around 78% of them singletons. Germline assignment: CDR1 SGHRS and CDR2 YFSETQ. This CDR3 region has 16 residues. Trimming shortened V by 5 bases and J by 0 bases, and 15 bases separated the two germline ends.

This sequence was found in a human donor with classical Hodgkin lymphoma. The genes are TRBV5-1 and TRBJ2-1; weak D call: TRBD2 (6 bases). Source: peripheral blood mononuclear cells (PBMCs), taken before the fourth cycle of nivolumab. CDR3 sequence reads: CASRSGRGSSYNEQFF. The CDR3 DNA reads TGCGCCAGCAGATCTGGGCGGGGTAGCTCCTACAATGAGCAGTTCTTC.